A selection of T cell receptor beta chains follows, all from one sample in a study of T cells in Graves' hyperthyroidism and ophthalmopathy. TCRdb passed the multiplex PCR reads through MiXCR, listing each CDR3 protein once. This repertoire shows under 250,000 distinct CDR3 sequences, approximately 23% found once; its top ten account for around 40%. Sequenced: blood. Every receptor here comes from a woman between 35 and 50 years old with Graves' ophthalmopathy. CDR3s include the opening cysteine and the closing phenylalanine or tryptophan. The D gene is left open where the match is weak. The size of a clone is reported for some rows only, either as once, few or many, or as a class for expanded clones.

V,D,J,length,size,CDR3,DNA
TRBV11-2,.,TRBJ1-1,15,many,CASSGRPALNTEAFF,TGTGCCAGCAGCGGCCGACCCGCCCTGAACACTGAAGCTTTCTTT
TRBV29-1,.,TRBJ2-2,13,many,CSVAESPTGELFF,TGCAGCGTTGCCGAATCCCCCACCGGGGAGCTGTTTTTT
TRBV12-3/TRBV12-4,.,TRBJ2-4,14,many,CASSLGETKNIQYF,TGTGCCAGCAGTTTGGGGGAGACCAAAAACATTCAGTACTTC
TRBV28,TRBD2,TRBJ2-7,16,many,CASSTLTSGFSYEQYF,TGTGCCAGCAGTACACTTACTAGCGGATTTTCCTACGAGCAGTACTTC
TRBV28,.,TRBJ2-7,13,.,CASSFPVTYEQYF,TGTGCCAGCAGTTTTCCCGTGACCTACGAGCAGTACTTC
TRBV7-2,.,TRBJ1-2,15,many,CASSLTPGQQLGYTF,TGTGCCAGCAGTTTGACCCCGGGACAACAATTAGGCTACACCTTC
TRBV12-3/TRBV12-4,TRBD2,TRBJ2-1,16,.,CASKFLASGPYNEQFF,TGTGCCAGCAAGTTTCTGGCTAGCGGCCCCTACAATGAGCAGTTCTTC
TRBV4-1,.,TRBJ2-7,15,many,CASSQEQVPIYEQYF,TGCGCCAGCAGCCAAGAACAGGTCCCTATCTACGAGCAGTACTTC
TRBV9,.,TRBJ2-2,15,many,CASSGRGAHTGELFF,TGTGCCAGCAGCGGCCGGGGGGCCCACACCGGGGAGCTGTTTTTT
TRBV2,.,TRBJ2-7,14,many,CASHSRPQGDEQYF,TGTGCCAGCCATAGCCGTCCTCAGGGAGACGAGCAGTACTTC
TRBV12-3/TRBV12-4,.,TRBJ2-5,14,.,CASSLGRAQETQYF,TGTGCCAGCAGCCTGGGCAGGGCCCAAGAGACCCAGTACTTC
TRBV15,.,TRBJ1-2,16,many,CATSRDNGPGRGGYTF,TGTGCCACCAGCAGAGATAACGGCCCGGGGAGGGGTGGCTACACCTTC
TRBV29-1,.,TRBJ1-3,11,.,CSVGGGDTIYF,TGCAGCGTTGGCGGGGGGGACACCATATATTTT
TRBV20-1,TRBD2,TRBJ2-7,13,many,CSAGTSASYEQYF,TGCAGTGCCGGGACTAGCGCCTCCTACGAGCAGTACTTC
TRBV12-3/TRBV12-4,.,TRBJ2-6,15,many,CASSLSASGANVLTF,TGTGCCAGCAGTCTCTCCGCCTCTGGGGCCAACGTCCTGACTTTC
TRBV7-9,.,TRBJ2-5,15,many,CASSLLGGGRETQYF,TGTGCCAGCAGCTTACTTGGGGGGGGCCGTGAGACCCAGTACTTC
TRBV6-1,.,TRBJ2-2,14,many,CASTGGSGTGELFF,TGTGCCAGCACTGGAGGGAGCGGCACCGGGGAGCTGTTTTTT
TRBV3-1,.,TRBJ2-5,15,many,CASSQRGATQETQYF,TGTGCCAGCAGCCAACGTGGGGCAACACAAGAGACCCAGTACTTC
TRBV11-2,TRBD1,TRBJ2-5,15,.,CASSAHSGGQETQYF,TGTGCCAGCAGCGCACACTCAGGGGGTCAAGAGACCCAGTACTTC
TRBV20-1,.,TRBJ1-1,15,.,CSARDFTGAGTEAFF,TGCAGTGCTAGAGATTTTACCGGGGCTGGGACTGAAGCTTTCTTT
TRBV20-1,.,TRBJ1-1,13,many,CSASEGLNTEAFF,TGCAGTGCTAGCGAGGGCCTGAACACTGAAGCTTTCTTT
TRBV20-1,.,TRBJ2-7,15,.,CSTSRSSGGGYEQYF,TGCAGTACAAGCCGGTCCTCGGGGGGCGGATACGAGCAGTACTTC
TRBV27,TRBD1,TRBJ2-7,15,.,CASSFRDRVSYEQYF,TGTGCCAGCAGTTTCCGGGACAGGGTGTCTTACGAGCAGTACTTC
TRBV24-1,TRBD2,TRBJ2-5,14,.,CATSTSGSKETQYF,TGTGCCACCAGTACTAGCGGGAGTAAAGAGACCCAGTACTTC